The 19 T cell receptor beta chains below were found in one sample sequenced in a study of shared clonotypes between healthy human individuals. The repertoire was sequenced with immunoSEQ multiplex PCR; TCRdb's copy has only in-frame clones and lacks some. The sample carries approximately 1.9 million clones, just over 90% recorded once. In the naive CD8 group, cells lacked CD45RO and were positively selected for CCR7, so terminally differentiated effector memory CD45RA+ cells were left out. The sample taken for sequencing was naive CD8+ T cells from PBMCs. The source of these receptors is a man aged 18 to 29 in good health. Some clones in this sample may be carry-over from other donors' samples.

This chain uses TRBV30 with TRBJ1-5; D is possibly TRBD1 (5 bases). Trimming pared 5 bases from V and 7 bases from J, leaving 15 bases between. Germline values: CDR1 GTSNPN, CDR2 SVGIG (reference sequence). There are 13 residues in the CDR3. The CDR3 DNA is TGTGCCTGGGGGGGAGGTACTAACCAGCCCCAGCATTTT. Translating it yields CAWGGGTNQPQHF.

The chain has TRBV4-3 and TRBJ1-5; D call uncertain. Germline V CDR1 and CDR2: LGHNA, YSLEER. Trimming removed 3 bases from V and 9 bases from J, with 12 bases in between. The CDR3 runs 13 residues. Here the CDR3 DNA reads TGCGCCAGCAGCCAGAGCCCCAGGTGGCCCCAGCATTTT. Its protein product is CASSQSPRWPQHF.

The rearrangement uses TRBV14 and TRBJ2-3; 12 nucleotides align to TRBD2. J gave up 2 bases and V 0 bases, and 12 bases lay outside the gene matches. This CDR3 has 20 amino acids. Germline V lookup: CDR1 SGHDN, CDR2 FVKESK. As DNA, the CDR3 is TGTGCCAGCAGCCAAGATAGGACTAGCGGGACGGTCATGGCCACAGATACGCAGTATTTT. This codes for CASSQDRTSGTVMATDTQYF.

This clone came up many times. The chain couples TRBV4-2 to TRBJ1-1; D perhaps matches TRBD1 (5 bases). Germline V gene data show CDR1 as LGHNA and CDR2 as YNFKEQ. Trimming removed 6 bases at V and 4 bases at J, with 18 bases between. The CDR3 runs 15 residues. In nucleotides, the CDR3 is TGTGCCAGCAGTACCGGGGGGGAGGGGTTCACTGAAGCTTTCTTT. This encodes CASSTGGEGFTEAFF.

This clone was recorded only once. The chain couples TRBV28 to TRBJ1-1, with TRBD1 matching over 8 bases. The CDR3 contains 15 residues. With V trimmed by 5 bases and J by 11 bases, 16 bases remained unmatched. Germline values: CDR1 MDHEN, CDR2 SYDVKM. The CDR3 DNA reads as TGTGCCAGCAGTCCGCCCAGGGGGCGCCCCGAGGGGGCTTTCTTT. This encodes CASSPPRGRPEGAFF.

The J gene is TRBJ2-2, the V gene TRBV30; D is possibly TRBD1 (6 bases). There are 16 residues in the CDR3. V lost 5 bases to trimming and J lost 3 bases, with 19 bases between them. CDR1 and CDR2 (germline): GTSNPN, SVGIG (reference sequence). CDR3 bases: TGTGCCTGGGACCTGACCAGGGGTTCAGACACCGGGGAGCTGTTTTTT. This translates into CAWDLTRGSDTGELFF.

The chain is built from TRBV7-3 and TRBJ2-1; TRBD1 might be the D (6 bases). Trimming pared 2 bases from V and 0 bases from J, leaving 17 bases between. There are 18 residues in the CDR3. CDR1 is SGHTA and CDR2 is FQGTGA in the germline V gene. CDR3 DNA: TGTGCCAGCAGCTTAGGCAGGGGTGGCACCAGCTCCTACAATGAGCAGTTCTTC. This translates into CASSLGRGGTSSYNEQFF.

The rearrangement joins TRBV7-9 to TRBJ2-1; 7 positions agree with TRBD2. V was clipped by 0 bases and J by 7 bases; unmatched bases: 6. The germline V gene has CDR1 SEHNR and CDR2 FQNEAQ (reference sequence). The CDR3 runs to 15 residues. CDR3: CASSLAGGPANEQFF. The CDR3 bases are TGTGCCAGCAGCTTAGCGGGAGGGCCCGCGAATGAGCAGTTCTTC. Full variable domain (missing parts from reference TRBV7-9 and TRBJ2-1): DTGVSQNPRHKITKRGQNVTFRCDPISEHNRLYWYRQTLGQGPEFLTYFQNEAQLEKSRLLSDRFSAERPKGSFSTLEIQRTEQGDSAMYLCASSLAGGPANEQFFGPGTRLTVL.

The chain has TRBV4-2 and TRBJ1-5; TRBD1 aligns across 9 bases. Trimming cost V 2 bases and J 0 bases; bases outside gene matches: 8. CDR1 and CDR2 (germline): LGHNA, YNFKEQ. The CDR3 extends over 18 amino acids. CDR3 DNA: TGTGCCAGCAGCCAACGGGACAGGGACCCCTATAGCAATCAGCCCCAGCATTTT. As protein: CASSQRDRDPYSNQPQHF.

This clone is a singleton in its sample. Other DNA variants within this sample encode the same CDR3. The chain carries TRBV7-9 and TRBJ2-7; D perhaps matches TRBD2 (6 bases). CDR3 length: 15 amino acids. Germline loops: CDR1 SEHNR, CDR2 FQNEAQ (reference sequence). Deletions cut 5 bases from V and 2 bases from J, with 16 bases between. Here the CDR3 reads CASSPAGRTTYEQYF. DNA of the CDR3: TGTGCCAGCAGCCCCGCGGGACGGACAACCTACGAGCAGTACTTC.

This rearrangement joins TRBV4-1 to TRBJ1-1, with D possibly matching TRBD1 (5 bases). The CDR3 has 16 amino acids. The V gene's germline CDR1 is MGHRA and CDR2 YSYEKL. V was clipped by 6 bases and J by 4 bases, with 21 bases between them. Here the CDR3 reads CASSQFTGTWGTEAFF. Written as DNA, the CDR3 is TGCGCCAGCAGTCAATTTACAGGAACATGGGGCACTGAAGCTTTCTTT.

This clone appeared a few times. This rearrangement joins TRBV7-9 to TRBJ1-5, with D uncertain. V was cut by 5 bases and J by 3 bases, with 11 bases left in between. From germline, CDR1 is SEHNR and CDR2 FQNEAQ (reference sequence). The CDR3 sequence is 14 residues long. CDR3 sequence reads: CASSKAEFNQPQHF. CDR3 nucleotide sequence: TGTGCCAGCAGCAAAGCGGAGTTCAATCAGCCCCAGCATTTT.

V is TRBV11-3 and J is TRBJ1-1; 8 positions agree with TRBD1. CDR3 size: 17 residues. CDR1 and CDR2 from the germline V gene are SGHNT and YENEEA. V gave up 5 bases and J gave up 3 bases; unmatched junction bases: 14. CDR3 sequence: CASSPRGRRYLDTEAFF. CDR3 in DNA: TGTGCCAGCAGCCCCAGGGGGCGCCGGTATCTTGACACTGAAGCTTTCTTT.

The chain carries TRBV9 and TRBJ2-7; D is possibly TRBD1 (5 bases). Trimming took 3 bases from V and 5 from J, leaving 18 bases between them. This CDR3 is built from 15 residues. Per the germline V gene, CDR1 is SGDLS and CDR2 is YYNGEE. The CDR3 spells CASSEFGARPDEQYF. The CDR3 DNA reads TGTGCCAGCAGCGAATTTGGGGCGAGGCCCGACGAGCAGTACTTC.

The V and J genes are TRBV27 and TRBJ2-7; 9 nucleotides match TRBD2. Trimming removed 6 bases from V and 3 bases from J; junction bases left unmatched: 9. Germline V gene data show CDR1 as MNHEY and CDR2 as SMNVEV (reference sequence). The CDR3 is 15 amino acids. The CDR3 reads CASRRGLAAHYEQYF. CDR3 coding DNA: TGTGCCAGCAGGAGGGGACTAGCAGCTCACTACGAGCAGTACTTC.

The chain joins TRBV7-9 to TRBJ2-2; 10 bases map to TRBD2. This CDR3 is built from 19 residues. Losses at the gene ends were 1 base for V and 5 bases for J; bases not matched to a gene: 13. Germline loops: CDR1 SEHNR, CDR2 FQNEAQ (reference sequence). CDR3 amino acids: CASSLGSPSGRAGTGELFF. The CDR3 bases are TGTGCCAGCAGCTTAGGGTCTCCTAGCGGGAGAGCGGGAACCGGGGAGCTGTTTTTT.

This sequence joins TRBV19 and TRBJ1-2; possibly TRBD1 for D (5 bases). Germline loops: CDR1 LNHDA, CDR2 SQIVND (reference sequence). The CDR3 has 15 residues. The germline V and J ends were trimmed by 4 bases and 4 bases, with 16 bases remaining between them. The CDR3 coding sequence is TGTGCCAGTAGTAGCCAGACAGCGGATCCCTATGGCTACACCTTC. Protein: CASSSQTADPYGYTF.

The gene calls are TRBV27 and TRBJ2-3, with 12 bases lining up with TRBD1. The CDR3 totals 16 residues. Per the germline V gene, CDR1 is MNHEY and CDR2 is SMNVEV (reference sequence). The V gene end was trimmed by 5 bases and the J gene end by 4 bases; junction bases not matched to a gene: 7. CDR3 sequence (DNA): TGTGCCAGCAGTCCTAACTGGGACAGGGGGCCAGATACGCAGTATTTT. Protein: CASSPNWDRGPDTQYF.

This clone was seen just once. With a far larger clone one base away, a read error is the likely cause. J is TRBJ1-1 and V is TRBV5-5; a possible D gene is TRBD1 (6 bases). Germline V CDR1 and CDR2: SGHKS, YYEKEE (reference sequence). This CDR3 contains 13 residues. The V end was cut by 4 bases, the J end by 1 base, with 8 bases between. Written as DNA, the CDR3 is TGTGCCAGCAGCATAGGGGGGAACACTGAAGCTTTCTTT. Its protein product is CASSIGGNTEAFF.